The T cell receptor (beta chain) under discussion was sequenced for a study of PD-1 blockade in classical Hodgkin lymphoma (dated by TCRdb to 2020 to 2021). The study in broad terms: The study used CyTOF and TCR beta sequencing to define a peripheral blood immune signature of response to PD-1 blockade in classical Hodgkin lymphoma. Findings and caveats that apply to the study as a whole: The study was restricted to a single clinical trial cohort, and the causes of repertoire differences, possibly disease activity or prior therapy, were left undefined. Newly diagnosed patients were reported to have lower baseline TCR diversity than healthy donors, and relapsed/refractory patients were reported to have lower baseline TCR diversity still.

This clone has a single count. No antigen is known for it. No much larger clone exists at a distance of one base, and base qualities are not known. The Qiagen DNeasy kit was used to extract genomic DNA from unsorted PBMCs and from the negatively selected CD4+ and CD8+ fractions. Using primers that anneal to V and J segments, immunoSEQ multiplex PCR amplified the TCR beta CDR3 regions. Amplification bias was minimized using a synthetic immune receptor repertoire, and residual bias was removed computationally after sequencing. In the original analysis: Custom Python scripts were used to quantify repertoire diversity as the Shannon entropy index. Unsorted, CD4+ and CD8+ repertoires were analyzed separately, except in combined analyses where CD4+ and CD8+ sequences were merged in silico. As stored in TCRdb, this immuneACCESS dataset retains in-frame rearrangements with V and J assigned. A fraction of the clones does not appear; measured against another copy, unresolved V genes explain less than half of the discrepancy, and the remainder lacks a known reason. V, J and clone size reflect that table, while D and trimming were determined from the DNA. The sample table shows approximately 70,000 clones, and over 90% are seen once. The top ten hold roughly 2.7% of the sample.

The CDR3 covers 15 residues, taking in both the cysteine and the phenylalanine. Only CDR3 DNA is held: 45 bases, read in frame from base 1. Compared with germline, V lacks 2 bases and J lacks 10 bases; bases without a gene match: 6. CDR1 and CDR2 were assigned from the germline V gene as MNHNS and SASEGT. In light of the paper, this sample's time point label describes: newly diagnosed, previously untreated cHL patient sample. To serve as a comparison group for the relapsed/refractory trial patients, PBMCs were sequenced from patients with newly diagnosed, previously untreated classical Hodgkin lymphoma. After peripheral blood was drawn into 8 mL Vacutainer Cell Preparation Tubes, PBMCs were isolated by centrifugation and then cryopreserved.

The chain couples TRBV6-1 to TRBJ1-6; 9 bases in the middle match TRBD1. The sequence came from a human donor with classical Hodgkin lymphoma. Sequencing was performed on peripheral blood mononuclear cells (PBMCs). CDR3 reads: CASSEKGQGSSPLHF. The nucleotide sequence reads as follows: TGTGCCAGCAGTGAAAAGGGACAGGGAAGCTCACCCCTCCACTTT.